The clone carrying this T cell receptor (beta chain) was recorded a few times. What it binds is not known. The source of the sample is a study of spatial heterogeneity in lung cancer. General study points: Ubiquitous expanded tumor TCRs appeared in blood more at resection than follow-up.

CDR1 is LNHDA and CDR2 is SQIVND in the germline V gene (reference sequence). Trimming pared 3 bases from V and 3 bases from J, leaving 15 bases between. The CDR3 runs 15 residues. A unique molecular identifier was carried by every single TCR cDNA molecule. TCRdb reprocessed the 5' RACE reads with MiXCR, giving one entry per CDR3 protein. The table lists some 10,000 distinct CDR3 sequences, about 8.6% of them singletons. The time point denotes: sample taken at primary tumor resection. Whole RNA from tumor, nontumor lung or frozen PBMC was sequenced unsorted. The clonotype originates from a male donor with early-stage non-small cell lung cancer. The starting material was PBMCs, obtained at surgery. This chain links TRBV19 with TRBJ2-7; D is possibly TRBD2 (6 bases). Here the CDR3 reads CASSIFGGSNYEQYF. The DNA for the CDR3 is TGTGCCAGTAGTATCTTCGGGGGATCTAACTACGAGCAGTACTTC.